Following are 30 T cell receptor beta chains from one sample sequenced in a study of long-term antiretroviral therapy in people with HIV. Version v3.0 of the immunoSEQ assay ran at survey level. Sequencing was performed with immunoSEQ multiplex PCR; in TCRdb, only in-frame clones are kept and a portion is missing. Of roughly 30,000 clones in the sample, approximately 85% are singletons; the top ten hold about 4%. This material consisted of unsorted PBMCs, taken 0.8 years before starting antiretroviral therapy. All receptors derive from a man in his late teens or twenties with HIV.

This chain connects TRBV30 to TRBJ1-1; D uncertain. Per the germline V gene, CDR1 is GTSNPN and CDR2 is SVGIG (reference sequence). The CDR3 totals 11 residues. V was trimmed by 3 bases and J by 2 bases, leaving 4 bases between them. Written as DNA, the CDR3 is TGTGCCTGGAGGGGTAACACTGAAGCTTTCTTT. Amino acid sequence: CAWRGNTEAFF. Full variable domain (missing parts from reference TRBV30 and TRBJ1-1): SQTIHQWPATLVQPVGSPLSLECTVEGTSNPNLYWYRQAAGRGLQLLFYSVGIGQISSEVPQNLSASRPQDRQFILSSKKLLLSDSGFYLCAWRGNTEAFFGQGTRLTVV.

The chain links TRBV5-4 to TRBJ2-7, with TRBD1 matching 7 bases. Germline CDR1 and CDR2: SGHNT and YYREEE (reference sequence). Trimming cost V 4 bases and J 0 bases; bases outside gene matches: 10. CDR3 size: 16 residues. This CDR3 is CASSRLSGQSSYEQYF. CDR3 in DNA: TGTGCCAGCAGCAGGCTCTCGGGACAGAGCTCCTACGAGCAGTACTTC.

The chain links TRBV19 to TRBJ1-3; possibly TRBD1 for D (5 bases). The V gene's germline CDR1 is LNHDA and CDR2 SQIVND (reference sequence). V was clipped by 0 bases and J by 2 bases, with 8 bases between them. The CDR3 has 15 amino acids. CDR3 nucleotide sequence: TGTGCCAGTAGTATAGATCTGACAGCTGGAAACACCATATATTTT. Translation: CASSIDLTAGNTIYF.

V gene TRBV4-3 combines with J gene TRBJ2-1; 8 nucleotides line up with TRBD2. CDR1 LGHNA and CDR2 YSLEER come from the germline V gene. V lost 1 base, J lost 4 bases, and 12 bases stayed unmatched. CDR3 length: 18 amino acids. CDR3 sequence: CASSQGWGAGVVYNEQFF. For the CDR3, the DNA is TGCGCCAGCAGCCAAGGGTGGGGAGCGGGAGTCGTTTACAATGAGCAGTTCTTC.

The gene calls are TRBV7-2 and TRBJ1-2; D unresolved. Germline-derived CDR1 and CDR2 are SGHTA and FQGNSA. With 5 bases removed from V and 5 bases from J, the gap between germline ends came to 12 bases. This CDR3 has 13 residues. The CDR3 loop reads CASSPMDGYGYTF. The CDR3 nucleotides read TGTGCCAGCAGCCCCATGGACGGATATGGCTACACCTTC.

This clone has a single count. This chain uses TRBV29-1 with TRBJ2-7; the match to TRBD1 covers 7 bases. J was trimmed by 1 base and V by 5 bases; bases with no gene match: 5. The CDR3 has 13 amino acids. CDR1 is SQVTM, CDR2 ANQGSEA, per germline. Here the CDR3 DNA reads TGCAGCGTTACAAGGGACAGTTCCTACGAGCAGTACTTC. Translated: CSVTRDSSYEQYF.

The DNA for the CDR3 is TGTGCCAGCAGTACTACAGGGAACCTTGTCCCTGAAGCTTTCTTT. Translation gives CASSTTGNLVPEAFF. This chain connects TRBV6-1 to TRBJ1-1, with a weak D call TRBD1 (6 bases). V lost 5 bases to trimming and J lost 6 bases, with 19 bases between them. Germline CDR1 MNHNS, CDR2 SASEGT. The CDR3 length is 15 residues.

The J gene is TRBJ2-1, the V gene TRBV14; the D call may be TRBD1 or TRBD2 (5 bases each). The CDR3 loop spans 14 amino acids. CDR1 and CDR2 (germline): SGHDN, FVKESK. Trimming took off 4 bases at V and 10 bases at J, with 17 bases between the two ends. The CDR3 reads CASSPGTVLSEQFF. CDR3 nucleotides: TGTGCCAGCAGCCCCGGGACGGTCCTATCGGAGCAGTTCTTC.

The rearrangement uses TRBV20-1 and TRBJ2-3; D is ambiguous. The germline CDR1 and CDR2 sequences are DFQATT and SNEGSKA (reference sequence). Trimming removed 4 bases from V and 5 bases from J, with 4 bases in between. CDR3 length equals 10 residues. The CDR3 region is CSATIDTQYF. The CDR3 DNA is TGCAGTGCTACGATAGATACGCAGTATTTT.

The chain uses TRBV2 and TRBJ2-7, with no clear D. Per the germline V gene, CDR1 is SNHLY and CDR2 is FYNNEI. The germline V and J ends were trimmed by 10 bases and 2 bases, with 18 bases remaining between them. The length of the CDR3 is 14 residues. CDR3 protein: CATTSMVRAYEQYF. For the CDR3, the DNA is TGTGCCACCACTTCCATGGTAAGGGCCTACGAGCAGTACTTC.

The chain recombines TRBV5-1 with TRBJ2-7; possible D gene TRBD2, 5 bases. The CDR3 extends over 13 amino acids. V gave up 2 bases and J gave up 3 bases, with 9 bases separating them. Germline V gene sequence: CDR1 SGHRS, CDR2 YFSETQ. In nucleotides, the CDR3 is TGCGCCAGCAGCTTCGGGGTGGGCTACGAGCAGTACTTC. It specifies CASSFGVGYEQYF.

The rearrangement joins TRBV29-1 to TRBJ2-2; no clear D. Between the trimmed V and J ends, which lost 3 bases and 7 bases, there was a span of 9 bases. There are 12 residues in the CDR3. The germline gives CDR1 SQVTM, CDR2 ANQGSEA. In DNA form, the CDR3 reads TGCAGCGTTGAGAAAAACGGCGGGGAGCTGTTTTTT. Its translation: CSVEKNGGELFF.

The J gene is TRBJ2-7, the V gene TRBV5-1; D is unresolved. CDR1 SGHRS and CDR2 YFSETQ come from the germline V gene. The CDR3 covers 15 residues. V shed 5 bases and J shed 2 bases, with 17 bases lying between them. CDR3 amino acids: CASRKLAATTYEQYF. The CDR3 nucleotides read TGCGCCAGCAGGAAACTGGCCGCGACAACCTACGAGCAGTACTTC. Looking up the rest from reference TRBV5-1 and TRBJ2-7 gives the full variable domain: KAGVTQTPRYLIKTRGQQVTLSCSPISGHRSVSWYQQTPGQGLQFLFEYFSETQRNKGNFPGRFSGRQFSNSRSEMNVSTLELGDSALYLCASRKLAATTYEQYFGPGTRLTVT.

The chain employs TRBV14 and TRBJ2-2; the match to TRBD1 covers 11 bases. V gave up 4 bases and J gave up 1 base; unmatched junction bases: 5. The germline CDR1 and CDR2 sequences are SGHDN and FVKESK. This CDR3 is 17 amino acids long. In nucleotides, the CDR3 is TGTGCCAGCAGCCGGGGACAGGGGGTAAAGAACACCGGGGAGCTGTTTTTT. This sequence encodes CASSRGQGVKNTGELFF.

This chain joins TRBV7-3 and TRBJ1-6; D is undetermined. The CDR3 consists of 17 residues. The V gene's germline CDR1 is SGHTA and CDR2 FQGTGA. V lost 1 base, J lost 3 bases, and 13 bases lay in between. The CDR3 loop is CASSLRAGEGYNSPLHF. The CDR3 nucleotides are TGTGCCAGCAGCTTAAGGGCAGGAGAAGGCTATAATTCACCCCTCCACTTT.

J is TRBJ2-3 and V is TRBV6-1; D not certain. This CDR3 has 14 amino acids. The V end was cut by 7 bases, the J end by 0 bases, with 11 bases between. Germline loops: CDR1 MNHNS, CDR2 SASEGT. As DNA, the CDR3 is TGTGCCAGCAAGGCACCACCTAGCACAGATACGCAGTATTTT. This gives the protein CASKAPPSTDTQYF.

Here the CDR3 reads CASSQGAGGYEQYF. The CDR3 DNA follows: TGTGCCAGCAGCCAAGGGGCAGGGGGTTACGAGCAGTACTTC. The chain joins TRBV14 to TRBJ2-7; TRBD1 aligns across 7 bases. V trimming: 1 base; J trimming: 4 bases; junction bases outside the gene matches: 4. Germline V gene data show CDR1 as SGHDN and CDR2 as FVKESK. The CDR3 spans 14 residues.

The V call is TRBV19, the J call TRBJ2-3; maybe TRBD2 (6 bases). This CDR3 spans 13 amino acids. Per germline, CDR1 LNHDA and CDR2 SQIVND (reference sequence). CDR3 region: CATAGSSTDTQYF. The CDR3 DNA follows: TGTGCAACCGCGGGATCTAGCACAGATACGCAGTATTTT.

The V gene is TRBV7-2, the J gene TRBJ1-4; TRBD1 matches 10 bases. There are 17 residues in the CDR3. Unmatched junction bases numbered 10, after V lost 1 base and J lost 8 bases. In germline, CDR1 is SGHTA, CDR2 FQGNSA. CDR3 residues: CASSLDRPGQGREKLFF. Here the CDR3 DNA reads TGTGCCAGCAGCTTAGACCGCCCGGGACAGGGGCGGGAAAAACTGTTTTTT.

V gene TRBV29-1 combines with J gene TRBJ2-1; D ambiguous. The V end lost 4 bases, the J end lost 0 bases, and 13 bases lay between the germline ends. The CDR3 has 15 amino acids. CDR1 SQVTM and CDR2 ANQGSEA come from the germline V gene. CDR3 loop: CSVGGPSPSYNEQFF. The CDR3, as DNA: TGCAGCGTTGGCGGACCGAGCCCCTCCTACAATGAGCAGTTCTTC.

This clone was detected only once. The V gene is TRBV2, the J gene TRBJ1-1; weak D call: TRBD1 (6 bases). Trimming stripped 3 bases from V and 3 bases from J, with 20 bases between. This CDR3 contains 17 residues. The germline CDR1 and CDR2 sequences are SNHLY and FYNNEI. The CDR3 DNA is TGTGCCAGCAGTGACCTTCTACAGGGCCGTAGGGACACTGAAGCTTTCTTT. This translates into CASSDLLQGRRDTEAFF.

The rearrangement links TRBV6-6 to TRBJ2-2; D is ambiguous. There are 12 residues in the CDR3. V was trimmed by 2 bases and J by 4 bases, leaving 2 bases between them. The V gene's germline CDR1 is MNHNY and CDR2 SVGAGI (reference sequence). The CDR3: CASSYGTGELFF. DNA of the CDR3: TGTGCCAGCAGTTACGGCACCGGGGAGCTGTTTTTT.

The chain joins TRBV5-1 to TRBJ2-7; the D gene is possibly TRBD2 (6 bases). The CDR3 has 12 amino acids. The V and J ends lost 0 bases and 6 bases respectively, with 7 bases between them. The V gene's germline CDR1 is SGHRS and CDR2 YFSETQ. This CDR3 is CASSLAGSEQYF. The DNA of the CDR3 is TGCGCCAGCAGCTTGGCCGGGAGCGAGCAGTACTTC.

The gene calls are TRBV7-9 and TRBJ1-1, with D perhaps TRBD1 (6 bases). The CDR3 contains 16 residues. V was shortened by 4 bases and J by 0 bases, with 15 bases between the two germline ends. Germline-derived CDR1 and CDR2 are SEHNR and FQNEAQ (reference sequence). The CDR3 nucleotides read TGTGCCAGCAGCTCCCGAGGGGGAGCGATGAACACTGAAGCTTTCTTT. This codes for CASSSRGGAMNTEAFF.

The chain carries TRBV7-2 and TRBJ2-3; possibly TRBD1 for D (5 bases). V shed 5 bases and J shed 0 bases, with 9 bases lying between them. CDR1 is SGHTA, CDR2 FQGNSA, per germline. The CDR3 consists of 14 residues. CDR3 amino acids: CASSNRQSTDTQYF. CDR3 DNA sequence: TGTGCCAGCAGCAACAGGCAAAGCACAGATACGCAGTATTTT.

J is TRBJ2-3 and V is TRBV9; 8 bases align to TRBD2. The junction had 4 bases not matched to a gene; V was cut back by 0 bases and J by 4 bases. CDR1 and CDR2 from the germline V gene are SGDLS and YYNGEE. The CDR3 has 15 amino acids. The DNA for the CDR3 is TGTGCCAGCAGCGTAGCAAGTAGCGGGGCAGATACGCAGTATTTT. Translating gives CASSVASSGADTQYF.

V usage is TRBV5-5 and J usage is TRBJ1-2, with unresolved D. CDR3 length: 13 residues. CDR1 and CDR2 from the germline V gene are SGHKS and YYEKEE (reference sequence). V was clipped by 4 bases and J by 4 bases, with 11 bases between them. This chain's CDR3 is CASSKDSGYGYTF. The CDR3, as DNA: TGTGCCAGCAGCAAGGATTCGGGCTATGGCTACACCTTC.

The rearrangement links TRBV12-5 to TRBJ2-7; possible D gene TRBD1, 5 bases. Trimming removed 3 bases at V and 0 bases at J, with 12 bases between. This CDR3 contains 15 residues. Germline CDR1 is LGHNT and CDR2 is FRNRAP. The CDR3, as DNA: TGTGCTAGTGGTTTAAGGGGCGGTGACTCCTACGAGCAGTACTTC. Amino acids: CASGLRGGDSYEQYF. Combining the CDR3 with reference TRBV12-5 and TRBJ2-7 gives the whole variable domain DARVTQTPRHKVTEMGQEVTMRCQPILGHNTVFWYRQTMMQGLELLAYFRNRAPLDDSGMPKDRFSAEMPDATLATLKIQPSEPRDSAVYFCASGLRGGDSYEQYFGPGTRLTVT.

The chain joins TRBV6-5 to TRBJ2-5, with 7 bases lining up with TRBD2. J gave up 2 bases and V 4 bases, and 4 bases lay outside the gene matches. The CDR3 contains 14 residues. The germline V gene has CDR1 MNHEY and CDR2 SVGAGI. The CDR3 bases are TGTGCCAGCAGTTGGGGGGGAACGCAAGAGACCCAGTACTTC. Amino acids: CASSWGGTQETQYF.

A single count supports this clone. The chain employs TRBV19 and TRBJ2-7, with 11 bases lining up with TRBD1. The germline V gene has CDR1 LNHDA and CDR2 SQIVND (reference sequence). This CDR3 has 15 amino acids. The junction had 3 bases not matched to a gene; V was cut back by 5 bases and J by 0 bases. The CDR3 bases are TGTGCCAGTAGTTGGGGGACAGGGGGCTCCTACGAGCAGTACTTC. It specifies CASSWGTGGSYEQYF.